Given below is one T cell receptor beta chain in context. Blood samples were obtained at baseline, cycle 4 day 1, and cycle 7 day 1. Sequenced by immunoSEQ multiplex PCR; TCRdb stores in-frame clones only, minus some. The table shows tens of thousands of clones, with roughly 87% occurring only once. This sample stems from a study of OX40 agonist ivuxolimab in advanced cancers. For the study at large: Patient treatment consisted of intravenous ivuxolimab administration every 2 weeks at 0.01 to 10 mg/kg.

The CDR3 spans 15 residues. The V gene's germline CDR1 is MNHEY and CDR2 SMNVEV (reference sequence). V was shortened by 1 base and J by 2 bases, with 11 bases between the two germline ends. The sequence was obtained from an adult with an advanced solid tumor such as melanoma, head and neck, liver or kidney cancer. This chain links TRBV27 with TRBJ1-2; D gene ambiguous. This sample comprised CD4+ or CD8+ T cells sorted from blood, obtained in a trial of the OX40 agonist ivuxolimab. The CDR3 loop reads CASSLWASGNYGYTF. Written as DNA, the CDR3 is TGTGCCAGCAGTTTATGGGCCTCCGGAAACTATGGCTACACCTTC.